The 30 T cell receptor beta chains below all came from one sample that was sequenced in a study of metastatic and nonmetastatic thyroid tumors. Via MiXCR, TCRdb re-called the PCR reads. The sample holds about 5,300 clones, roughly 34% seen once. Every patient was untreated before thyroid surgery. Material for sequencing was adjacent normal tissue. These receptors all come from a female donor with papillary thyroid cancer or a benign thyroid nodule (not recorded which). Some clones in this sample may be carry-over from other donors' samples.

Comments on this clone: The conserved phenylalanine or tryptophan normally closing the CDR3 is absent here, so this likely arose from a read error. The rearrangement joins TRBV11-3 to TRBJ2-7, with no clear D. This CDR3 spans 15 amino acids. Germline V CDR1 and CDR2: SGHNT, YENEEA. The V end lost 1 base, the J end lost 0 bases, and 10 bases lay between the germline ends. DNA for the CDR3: TGTGCCAGCAGCTTAGGGTTTCGGAGCTCCTACGAGCAGTACCTC. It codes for CASSLGFRSSYEQYL.

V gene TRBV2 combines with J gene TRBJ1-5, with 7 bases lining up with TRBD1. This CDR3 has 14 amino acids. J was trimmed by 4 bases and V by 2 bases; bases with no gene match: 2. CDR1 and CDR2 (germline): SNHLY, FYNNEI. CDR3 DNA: TGTGCCAGCAGTGAACAGACAGGGAATCAGCCCCAGCATTTT. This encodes CASSEQTGNQPQHF. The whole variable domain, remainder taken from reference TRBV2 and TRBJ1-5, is EPEVTQTPSHQVTQMGQEVILRCVPISNHLYFYWYRQILGQKVEFLVSFYNNEISEKSEIFDDQFSVERPDGSNFTLKIRSTKLEDSAMYFCASSEQTGNQPQHFGDGTRLSIL.

This chain's CDR3 is CASSAATGQGVTEAFF. The CDR3 nucleotides are TGTGCCAGCAGCGCAGCTACGGGACAGGGCGTCACTGAAGCTTTCTTT. This chain joins TRBV9 and TRBJ1-1; 9 bases align to TRBD1. This CDR3 has 16 amino acids. Germline V gene sequence: CDR1 SGDLS, CDR2 YYNGEE. J was trimmed by 4 bases and V by 3 bases; bases with no gene match: 10.

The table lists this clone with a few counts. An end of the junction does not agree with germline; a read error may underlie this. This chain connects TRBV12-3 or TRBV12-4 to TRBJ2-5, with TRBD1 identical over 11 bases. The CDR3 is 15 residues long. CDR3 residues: CASSLGQGAIETQYF. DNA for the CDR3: TGTGCCAGCAGCTTAGGACAGGGGGCTATAGAGACCCAGTACTTC.

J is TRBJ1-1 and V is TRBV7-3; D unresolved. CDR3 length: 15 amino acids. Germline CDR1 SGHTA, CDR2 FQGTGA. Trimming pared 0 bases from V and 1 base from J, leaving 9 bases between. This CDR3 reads CASSLTRLSNTEAFF. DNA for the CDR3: TGTGCCAGCAGCTTAACGAGACTTTCGAACACTGAAGCTTTCTTT. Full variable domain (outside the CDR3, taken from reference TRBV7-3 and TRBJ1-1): GAGVSQTPSNKVTEKGKYVELRCDPISGHTALYWYRQSLGQGPEFLIYFQGTGAADDSGLPNDRFFAVRPEGSVSTLKIQRTERGDSAVYLCASSLTRLSNTEAFFGQGTRLTVV.

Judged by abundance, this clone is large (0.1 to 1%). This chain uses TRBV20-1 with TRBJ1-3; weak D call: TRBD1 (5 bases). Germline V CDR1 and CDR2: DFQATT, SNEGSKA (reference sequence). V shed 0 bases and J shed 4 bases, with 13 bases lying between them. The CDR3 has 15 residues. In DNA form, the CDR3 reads TGCAGTGCTAGAGACCCCCGGGACGGCGGAAACACCATATATTTT. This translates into CSARDPRDGGNTIYF.

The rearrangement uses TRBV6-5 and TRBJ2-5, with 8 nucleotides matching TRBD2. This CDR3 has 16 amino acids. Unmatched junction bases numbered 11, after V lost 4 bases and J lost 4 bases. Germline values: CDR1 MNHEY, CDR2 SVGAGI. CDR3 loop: CASSLSRGGRRETQYF. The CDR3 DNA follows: TGTGCCAGCAGTTTATCTCGCGGGGGGCGGAGAGAGACCCAGTACTTC.

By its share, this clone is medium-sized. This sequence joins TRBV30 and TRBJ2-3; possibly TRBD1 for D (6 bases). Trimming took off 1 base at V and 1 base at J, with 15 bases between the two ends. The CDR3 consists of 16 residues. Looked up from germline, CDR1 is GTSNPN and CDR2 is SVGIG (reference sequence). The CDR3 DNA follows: TGTGCCTGGAGTGGGAGCAGGGGTGGGGGCACAGATACGCAGTATTTT. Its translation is CAWSGSRGGGTDTQYF.

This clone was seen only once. Here the CDR3 reads CASSASTGVVYGYTF. CDR3 DNA sequence: TGTGCCAGCAGCGCGTCGACAGGGGTCGTCTATGGCTACACCTTC. This chain uses TRBV9 with TRBJ1-2; 8 nucleotides line up with TRBD1. The CDR3 consists of 15 residues. The germline gives CDR1 SGDLS, CDR2 YYNGEE. Trimming cost V 3 bases and J 4 bases; bases outside gene matches: 8.

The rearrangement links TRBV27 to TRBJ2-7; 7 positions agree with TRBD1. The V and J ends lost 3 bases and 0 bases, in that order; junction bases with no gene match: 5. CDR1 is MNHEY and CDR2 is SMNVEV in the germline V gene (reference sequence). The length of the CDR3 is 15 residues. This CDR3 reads CASSLFGTASYEQYF. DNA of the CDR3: TGTGCCAGCAGTTTGTTTGGGACAGCCTCCTACGAGCAGTACTTC.

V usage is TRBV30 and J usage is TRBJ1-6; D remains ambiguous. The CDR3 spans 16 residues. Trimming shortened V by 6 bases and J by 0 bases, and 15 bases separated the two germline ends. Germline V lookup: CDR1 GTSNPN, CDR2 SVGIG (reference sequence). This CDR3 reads CACLNVSSSYNSPLHF. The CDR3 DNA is TGTGCCTGCCTCAACGTGTCAAGCTCCTATAATTCACCCCTCCACTTT. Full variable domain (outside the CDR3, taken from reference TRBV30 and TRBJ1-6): SQTIHQWPATLVQPVGSPLSLECTVEGTSNPNLYWYRQAAGRGLQLLFYSVGIGQISSEVPQNLSASRPQDRQFILSSKKLLLSDSGFYLCACLNVSSSYNSPLHFGNGTRLTVT.

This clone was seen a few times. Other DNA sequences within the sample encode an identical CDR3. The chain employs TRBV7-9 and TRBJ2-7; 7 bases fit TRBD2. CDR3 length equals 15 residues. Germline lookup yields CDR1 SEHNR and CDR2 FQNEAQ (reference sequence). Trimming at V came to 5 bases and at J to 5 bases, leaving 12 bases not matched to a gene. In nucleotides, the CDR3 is TGTGCCAGCAGCGGTCGGACTAGTTCGTTCGACGAGCAGTACTTC. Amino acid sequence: CASSGRTSSFDEQYF.

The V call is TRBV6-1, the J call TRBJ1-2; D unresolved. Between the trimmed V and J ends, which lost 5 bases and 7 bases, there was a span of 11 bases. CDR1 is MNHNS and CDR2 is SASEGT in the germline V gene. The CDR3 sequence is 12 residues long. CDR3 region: CASSPATSGYTF. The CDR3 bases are TGTGCCAGCAGTCCAGCGACAAGTGGCTACACCTTC.

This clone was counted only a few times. CDR3 DNA: TGTGCCAGCAAATCGATGCGGGACAGTGAAGCTTTCTTT. This codes for CASKSMRDSEAFF. The chain links TRBV6-1 to TRBJ1-1; 7 bases fit TRBD1. The germline V gene encodes CDR1 MNHNS and CDR2 SASEGT. This CDR3 has 13 amino acids. Losses at the gene ends were 7 bases for V and 7 bases for J; bases not matched to a gene: 9.

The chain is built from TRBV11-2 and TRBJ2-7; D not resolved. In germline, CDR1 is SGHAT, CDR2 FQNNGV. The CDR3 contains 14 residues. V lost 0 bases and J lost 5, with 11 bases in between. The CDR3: CASSLDTPGDEQYF. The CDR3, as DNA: TGTGCCAGCAGCTTAGATACCCCAGGCGACGAGCAGTACTTC. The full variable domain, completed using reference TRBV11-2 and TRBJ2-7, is EAGVAQSPRYKIIEKRQSVAFWCNPISGHATLYWYQQILGQGPKLLIQFQNNGVVDDSQLPKDRFSAERLKGVDSTLKIQPAKLEDSAVYLCASSLDTPGDEQYFGPGTRLTVT.

In nucleotides, the CDR3 is TGTGCCAGCAGCCCACCCGACAGGGGATCTGAAGCTTTCTTT. It encodes CASSPPDRGSEAFF. The chain couples TRBV13 to TRBJ1-1; TRBD1 matches 8 bases. V lost 5 bases and J lost 6; bases outside the gene matches: 8. From germline, CDR1 is PRHDT and CDR2 FYEKMQ (reference sequence). The CDR3 extends over 14 amino acids.

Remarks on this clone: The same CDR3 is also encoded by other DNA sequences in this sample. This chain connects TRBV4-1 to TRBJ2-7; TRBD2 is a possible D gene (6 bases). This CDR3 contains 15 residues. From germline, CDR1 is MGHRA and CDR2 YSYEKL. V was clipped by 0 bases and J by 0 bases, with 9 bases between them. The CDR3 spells CASSQERGPSYEQYF. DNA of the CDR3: TGCGCCAGCAGCCAAGAGCGGGGCCCCTCCTACGAGCAGTACTTC.

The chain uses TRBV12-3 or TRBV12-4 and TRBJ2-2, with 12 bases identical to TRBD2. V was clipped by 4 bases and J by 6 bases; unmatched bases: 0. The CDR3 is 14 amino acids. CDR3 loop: CASSSSGGAGELFF. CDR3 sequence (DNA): TGTGCCAGCAGTTCTAGCGGGGGGGCCGGGGAGCTGTTTTTT.

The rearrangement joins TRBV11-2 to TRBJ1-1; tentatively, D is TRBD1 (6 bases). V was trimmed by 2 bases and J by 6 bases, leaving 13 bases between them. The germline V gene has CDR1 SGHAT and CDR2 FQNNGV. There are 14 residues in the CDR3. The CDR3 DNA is TGTGCCAGCAGCTTAATCCTGGGGGCAGCTGAAGCTTTCTTT. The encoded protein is CASSLILGAAEAFF.

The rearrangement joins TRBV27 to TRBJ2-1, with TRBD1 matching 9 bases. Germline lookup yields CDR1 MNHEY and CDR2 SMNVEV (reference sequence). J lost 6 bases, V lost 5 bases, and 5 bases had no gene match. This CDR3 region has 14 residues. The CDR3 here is CASSLDRGSNEQFF. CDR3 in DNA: TGTGCCAGCAGTCTGGACAGGGGCTCCAATGAGCAGTTCTTC.

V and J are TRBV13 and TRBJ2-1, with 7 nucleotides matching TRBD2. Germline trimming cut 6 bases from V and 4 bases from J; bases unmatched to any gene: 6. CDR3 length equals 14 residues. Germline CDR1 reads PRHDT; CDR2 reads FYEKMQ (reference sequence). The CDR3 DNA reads TGTGCCAGCAGTTCTAGCGGAGAATACAATGAGCAGTTCTTC. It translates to CASSSSGEYNEQFF.

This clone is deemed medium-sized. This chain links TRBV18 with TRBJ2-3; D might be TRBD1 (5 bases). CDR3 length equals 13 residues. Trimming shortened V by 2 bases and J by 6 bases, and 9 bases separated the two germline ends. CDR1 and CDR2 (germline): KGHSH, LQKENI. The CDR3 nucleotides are TGTGCCAGCTCACCAACCCCAGGGGATACGCAGTATTTT. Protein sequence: CASSPTPGDTQYF.

The chain's CDR3 is CASTSLAGGYEQYF. DNA for the CDR3: TGTGCCAGCACCAGTTTAGCGGGGGGTTACGAGCAGTACTTC. The chain combines TRBV6-1 with TRBJ2-7, with 10 bases matching TRBD2. Germline lookup yields CDR1 MNHNS and CDR2 SASEGT. V shed 7 bases, J shed 4 bases, and the junction held 7 bases outside the gene matches. The CDR3 spans 14 residues.

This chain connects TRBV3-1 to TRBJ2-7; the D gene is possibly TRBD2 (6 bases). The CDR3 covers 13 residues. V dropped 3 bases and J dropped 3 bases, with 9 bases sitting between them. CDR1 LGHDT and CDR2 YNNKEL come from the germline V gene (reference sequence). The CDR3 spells CASSQTRDYEQYF. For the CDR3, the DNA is TGTGCCAGCAGCCAGACTAGGGACTACGAGCAGTACTTC.

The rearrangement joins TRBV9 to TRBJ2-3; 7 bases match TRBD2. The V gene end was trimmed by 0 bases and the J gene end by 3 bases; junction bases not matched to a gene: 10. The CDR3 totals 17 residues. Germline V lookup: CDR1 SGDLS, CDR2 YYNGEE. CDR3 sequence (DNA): TGTGCCAGCAGCGTAGCTACGGGCGGGAGTTATACAGATACGCAGTATTTT. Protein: CASSVATGGSYTDTQYF.

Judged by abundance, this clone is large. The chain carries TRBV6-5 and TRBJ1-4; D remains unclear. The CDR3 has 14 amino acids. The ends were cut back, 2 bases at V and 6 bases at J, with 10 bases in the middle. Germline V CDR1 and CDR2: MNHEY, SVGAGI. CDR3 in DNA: TGTGCCAGCAGTTACGGAGGGAGGGATGAAAAACTGTTTTTT. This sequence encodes CASSYGGRDEKLFF.

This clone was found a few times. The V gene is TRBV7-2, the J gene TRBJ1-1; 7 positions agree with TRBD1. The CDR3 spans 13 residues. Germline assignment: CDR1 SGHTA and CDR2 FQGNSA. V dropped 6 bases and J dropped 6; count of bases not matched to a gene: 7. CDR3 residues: CASRPDRESEAFF. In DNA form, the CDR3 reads TGTGCCAGCAGACCAGACAGGGAATCTGAAGCTTTCTTT.

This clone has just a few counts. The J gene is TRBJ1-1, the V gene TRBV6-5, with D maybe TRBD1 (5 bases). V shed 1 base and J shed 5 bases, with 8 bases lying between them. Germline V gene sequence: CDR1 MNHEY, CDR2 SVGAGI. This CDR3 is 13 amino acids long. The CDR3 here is CASSYLGETEAFF. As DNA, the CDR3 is TGTGCCAGCAGTTACTTGGGGGAAACTGAAGCTTTCTTT.

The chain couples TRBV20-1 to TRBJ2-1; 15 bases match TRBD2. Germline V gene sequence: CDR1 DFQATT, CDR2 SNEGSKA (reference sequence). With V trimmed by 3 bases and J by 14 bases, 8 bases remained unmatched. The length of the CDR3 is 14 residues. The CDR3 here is CSASGTSGRIVEFF. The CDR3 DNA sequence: TGCAGTGCTAGCGGGACTAGCGGGAGGATAGTGGAGTTCTTC.

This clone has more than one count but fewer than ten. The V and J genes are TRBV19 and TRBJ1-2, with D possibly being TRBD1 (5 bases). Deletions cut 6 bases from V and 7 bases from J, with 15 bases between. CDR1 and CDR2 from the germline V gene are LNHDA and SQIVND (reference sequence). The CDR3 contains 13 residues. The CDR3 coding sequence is TGTGCCAGTAGACCAAAACAGGCTGGTGGCTACACCTTC. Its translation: CASRPKQAGGYTF.